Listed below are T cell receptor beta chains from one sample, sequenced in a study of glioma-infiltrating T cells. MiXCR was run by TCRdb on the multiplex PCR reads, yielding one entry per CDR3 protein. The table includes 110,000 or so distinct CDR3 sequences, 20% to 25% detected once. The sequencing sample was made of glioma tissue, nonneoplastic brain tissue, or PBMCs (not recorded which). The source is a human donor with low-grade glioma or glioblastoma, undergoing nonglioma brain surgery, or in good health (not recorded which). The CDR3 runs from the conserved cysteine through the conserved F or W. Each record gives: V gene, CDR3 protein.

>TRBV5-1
CASQRTSGSNEQFF
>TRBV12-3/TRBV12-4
CASSPSSGGAHNEQFF
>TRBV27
CASSGTAWDYGYTF
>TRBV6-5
CASSSPKNTEAFF
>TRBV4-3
CASSQDFSLAGYGYTF
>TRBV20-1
CSARDRGADYGYTF
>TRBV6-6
CASSYSGGGGLYNEQFF
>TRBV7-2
CASRRPGQGITSYEQYF
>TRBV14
CASSHLTGFSYNSPLHF
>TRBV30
CAWGQDRGTEAFF
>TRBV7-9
CASSLGQGLYEQYF
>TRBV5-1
CASSLISTSGVYNEQFF
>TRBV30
CASKRGMPGYTF
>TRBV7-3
CASSSEMNTEAFF
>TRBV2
CAIPGEYGYTF
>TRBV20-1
CSARSPQQASYEQYF
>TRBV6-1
CASSPLEGGLYEQYF
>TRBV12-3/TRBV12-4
CASSRTSASPNEQFF
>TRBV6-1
CASRKDRGDNVLTF
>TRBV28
CASSLGTYNEKFF
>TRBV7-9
CASSLTGVTYEQYF
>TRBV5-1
CASSLGQGAEETQYF
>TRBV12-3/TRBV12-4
CASSFSGANGYTF
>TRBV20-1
CSAAGTGNQPQHF
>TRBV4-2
CASSQRPDNTGELFF
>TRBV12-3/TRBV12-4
CATVPGQGGTDTQYF
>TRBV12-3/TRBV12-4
CASSRGGRTQYF
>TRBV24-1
CATSDFPGAHNEQFF
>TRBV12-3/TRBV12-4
CASSLTEVSYGYTF
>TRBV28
CASSQWDPYSSYEQYF
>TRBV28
CAIAQGTGGNTIYF
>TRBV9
CASSPLAGVGKNIQYF
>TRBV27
CASRGPYNSPLHF
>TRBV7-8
CASSLALFSGNTIYF
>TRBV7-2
CASRLRTSGDTDTQYF
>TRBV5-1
CASSFYQETQYF